A single sample gave rise to the 26 T cell receptor beta chains below, sequenced in a study of glioma-infiltrating T cells after dendritic cell vaccination. Time point here: after dendritic cell vaccination, including at tumor progression/relapse. The method was immunoSEQ multiplex PCR; TCRdb's version includes in-frame clones alone and lacks a portion of them. The table lists some 90,000 clones, 81% of them singletons. Source: blood, taken after dendritic cell vaccination. These receptors all come from a human donor with glioblastoma.

Here the CDR3 reads CSVGGLGLGYVGSYNEQFF. The CDR3 region has the DNA TGCAGCGTTGGAGGACTCGGGCTGGGCTACGTTGGATCCTACAATGAGCAGTTCTTC. The J gene is TRBJ2-1, the V gene TRBV29-1; D might be TRBD2 (5 bases). V gave up 4 bases and J gave up 1 base, with 26 bases separating them. Germline CDR1 is SQVTM and CDR2 is ANQGSEA. The CDR3 runs to 19 residues.

V gene TRBV29-1 combines with J gene TRBJ1-2; 7 nucleotides line up with TRBD1. With 6 bases clipped from V and 9 bases from J, the junction kept 4 bases outside the gene matches. The CDR3 totals 10 residues. Germline V gives CDR1 SQVTM, CDR2 ANQGSEA. The CDR3 protein is CSVGGQSYTF. CDR3 sequence (DNA): TGCAGCGTCGGGGGACAGAGCTACACCTTC.

The gene calls are TRBV12-5 and TRBJ1-5; 8 bases are shared with TRBD1. The length of the CDR3 is 15 residues. The ends lost 7 bases at V and 5 bases at J; junction bases unmatched: 10. The germline V gene encodes CDR1 LGHNT and CDR2 FRNRAP. CDR3 region: CASALGQGQYQPQHF. CDR3 DNA sequence: TGTGCTAGTGCCCTAGGACAGGGACAATATCAGCCCCAGCATTTT.

The gene calls are TRBV5-1 and TRBJ1-2; D uncertain. The CDR3 sequence is 12 residues long. Germline V CDR1 and CDR2: SGHRS, YFSETQ. The V and J ends lost 5 bases and 3 bases respectively, with 8 bases between them. The chain's CDR3 is CASRETDYGYTF. The CDR3 region has the DNA TGCGCCAGCAGGGAGACGGACTATGGCTACACCTTC.

The gene calls are TRBV5-4 and TRBJ1-6, with D uncertain. Trimming removed 4 bases at V and 9 bases at J, with 11 bases between. Germline lookup yields CDR1 SGHNT and CDR2 YYREEE (reference sequence). CDR3 length: 13 amino acids. The CDR3 coding sequence is TGTGCCAGCAGCCAACTCTCGGGTTCACCCCTCCACTTT. This translates into CASSQLSGSPLHF. The variable domain in full, completed from reference TRBV5-4 and TRBJ1-6, reads ETGVTQSPTHLIKTRGQQVTLRCSSQSGHNTVSWYQQALGQGPQFIFQYYREEENGRGNFPPRFSGLQFPNYSSELNVNALELDDSALYLCASSQLSGSPLHFGNGTRLTVT.

This rearrangement joins TRBV7-9 to TRBJ1-2, with D possibly TRBD1 on 6 matching bases. The germline gives CDR1 SEHNR, CDR2 FQNEAQ (reference sequence). The CDR3 totals 15 residues. Trimming shortened V by 0 bases and J by 4 bases, and 12 bases separated the two germline ends. Here the CDR3 reads CASSLAGVRGYGYTF. As DNA, the CDR3 is TGTGCCAGCAGCTTAGCAGGCGTCAGGGGCTATGGCTACACCTTC.

This chain links TRBV6-5 with TRBJ1-3; D is undetermined. The germline V gene has CDR1 MNHEY and CDR2 SVGAGI. There are 15 residues in the CDR3. The V and J ends lost 8 bases and 3 bases respectively, with 17 bases between them. CDR3 sequence (DNA): TGTGCCAGCCGATACCAGATCGGAGTTGGAAACACCATATATTTT. Its translation is CASRYQIGVGNTIYF.

The chain carries TRBV7-9 and TRBJ2-1; 8 bases line up with TRBD1. Per germline, CDR1 SEHNR and CDR2 FQNEAQ (reference sequence). Trimming cost V 4 bases and J 4 bases; bases outside gene matches: 9. The CDR3 runs 16 residues. CDR3 sequence: CASSSPGQVVYNEQFF. The CDR3 region has the DNA TGTGCCAGCAGCTCACCGGGACAGGTAGTATACAATGAGCAGTTCTTC.

The chain couples TRBV18 to TRBJ1-1; D is undetermined. CDR1 and CDR2 from the germline V gene are KGHSH and LQKENI. The CDR3 covers 15 residues. With 0 bases removed from V and 1 base from J, the gap between germline ends came to 9 bases. DNA for the CDR3: TGTGCCAGCTCACCACCGATAGTATCGAACACTGAAGCTTTCTTT. Translated: CASSPPIVSNTEAFF. The variable domain in full, completed from reference TRBV18 and TRBJ1-1, reads NAGVMQNPRHLVRRRGQEARLRCSPMKGHSHVYWYRQLPEEGLKFMVYLQKENIIDESGMPKERFSAEFPKEGPSILRIQQVVRGDSAAYFCASSPPIVSNTEAFFGQGTRLTVV.

V is TRBV5-6 and J is TRBJ1-2; D uncertain. The V end was cut by 0 bases, the J end by 0 bases, with 6 bases between. CDR1 and CDR2 (germline): SGHDT, YYEEEE. This CDR3 has 14 amino acids. In DNA, the CDR3 is TGTGCCAGCAGCTTGGGCAGGCCTAACTATGGCTACACCTTC. It specifies CASSLGRPNYGYTF.

This clone was recorded a few times. The rearrangement uses TRBV5-1 and TRBJ2-2; TRBD1 is a possible D gene (5 bases). CDR3 length equals 15 residues. Germline assignment: CDR1 SGHRS and CDR2 YFSETQ. Trimming removed 1 base at V and 3 bases at J, with 10 bases between. CDR3 in DNA: TGCGCCAGCAGCTTGCGACAGTCGGACACCGGGGAGCTGTTTTTT. This translates into CASSLRQSDTGELFF. Full variable domain (outside the CDR3, taken from reference TRBV5-1 and TRBJ2-2): KAGVTQTPRYLIKTRGQQVTLSCSPISGHRSVSWYQQTPGQGLQFLFEYFSETQRNKGNFPGRFSGRQFSNSRSEMNVSTLELGDSALYLCASSLRQSDTGELFFGEGSRLTVL.

The rearrangement joins TRBV5-4 to TRBJ1-2; 9 bases are shared with TRBD1. V was clipped by 3 bases and J by 2 bases; unmatched bases: 5. From germline, CDR1 is SGHNT and CDR2 YYREEE (reference sequence). There are 15 residues in the CDR3. CDR3 DNA sequence: TGTGCCAGCAGCTCGCCGGGGACAGGGAACTATGGCTACACCTTC. This gives the protein CASSSPGTGNYGYTF.

The chain links TRBV5-1 to TRBJ1-1; no clear D. CDR1 and CDR2 (germline): SGHRS, YFSETQ. CDR3 length: 14 residues. Deletions cut 4 bases from V and 1 base from J, with 11 bases between. The CDR3 protein is CASSGRPSNTEAFF. CDR3 nucleotide sequence: TGCGCCAGCAGCGGCAGGCCCTCGAACACTGAAGCTTTCTTT. Drawing the rest from reference TRBV5-1 and TRBJ1-1, the complete variable domain is KAGVTQTPRYLIKTRGQQVTLSCSPISGHRSVSWYQQTPGQGLQFLFEYFSETQRNKGNFPGRFSGRQFSNSRSEMNVSTLELGDSALYLCASSGRPSNTEAFFGQGTRLTVV.

The V gene is TRBV5-1, the J gene TRBJ1-2; D remains ambiguous. V was cut by 5 bases and J by 8 bases, with 13 bases left in between. The length of the CDR3 is 12 residues. In germline, CDR1 is SGHRS, CDR2 YFSETQ. CDR3 sequence: CASRDFLGGYTF. In nucleotides, the CDR3 is TGCGCCAGCAGGGACTTCCTGGGGGGCTACACCTTC. The full variable domain, its missing parts supplied by reference TRBV5-1 and TRBJ1-2, is KAGVTQTPRYLIKTRGQQVTLSCSPISGHRSVSWYQQTPGQGLQFLFEYFSETQRNKGNFPGRFSGRQFSNSRSEMNVSTLELGDSALYLCASRDFLGGYTFGSGTRLTVV.

The chain employs TRBV7-8 and TRBJ2-3; 13 bases agree with TRBD2. This CDR3 spans 15 amino acids. J gave up 6 bases and V 6 bases, and 6 bases lay outside the gene matches. In germline, CDR1 is SGHVS, CDR2 FQNEAQ. CDR3 DNA: TGTGCCAGCAGGGGACGGACTAGCGGGAGTGATACGCAGTATTTT. It is translated as CASRGRTSGSDTQYF. Full variable domain (remainder filled in from reference TRBV7-8 and TRBJ2-3): GAGVSQSPRYKVAKRGQDVALRCDPISGHVSLFWYQQALGQGPEFLTYFQNEAQLDKSGLPSDRFFAERPEGSVSTLKIQRTQQEDSAVYLCASRGRTSGSDTQYFGPGTRLTVL.

V and J are TRBV6-1 and TRBJ2-6, with D maybe TRBD1 (5 bases). Looked up from germline, CDR1 is MNHNS and CDR2 is SASEGT. V lost 6 bases and J lost 0, with 9 bases in between. The CDR3 spans 15 residues. The CDR3 region is CASSTGNSGANVLTF. The CDR3 DNA reads TGTGCCAGCAGCACAGGCAACTCTGGGGCCAACGTCCTGACTTTC.

This clone has a single count. This chain joins TRBV5-1 and TRBJ2-1, with TRBD2 matching over 7 bases. The germline V gene has CDR1 SGHRS and CDR2 YFSETQ. This CDR3 comprises 15 residues. V lost 0 bases, J lost 5 bases, and 5 bases stayed unmatched. This CDR3 reads CASSLVQGGDNEQFF. The CDR3 nucleotides are TGCGCCAGCAGCTTGGTCCAGGGAGGGGACAATGAGCAGTTCTTC.

The V gene is TRBV19, the J gene TRBJ1-1; 7 nucleotides agree with TRBD1. This CDR3 is 15 amino acids long. Germline V lookup: CDR1 LNHDA, CDR2 SQIVND (reference sequence). Losses at the gene ends were 7 bases for V and 1 base for J; bases not matched to a gene: 9. The CDR3 bases are TGTGCCAGTACAAGGGGACAGCAATCGAACACTGAAGCTTTCTTT. It translates to CASTRGQQSNTEAFF. Full variable domain (missing parts from reference TRBV19 and TRBJ1-1): DGGITQSPKYLFRKEGQNVTLSCEQNLNHDAMYWYRQDPGQGLRLIYYSQIVNDFQKGDIAEGYSVSREKKESFPLTVTSAQKNPTAFYLCASTRGQQSNTEAFFGQGTRLTVV.

The rearrangement links TRBV5-4 to TRBJ2-6; unclear D gene. CDR3 size: 16 residues. V was trimmed by 4 bases and J by 0 bases, leaving 11 bases between them. The germline CDR1 and CDR2 sequences are SGHNT and YYREEE (reference sequence). This CDR3 reads CASSRPLVSGANVLTF. In DNA form, the CDR3 reads TGTGCCAGCAGCCGCCCACTTGTCTCTGGGGCCAACGTCCTGACTTTC.

The gene calls are TRBV19 and TRBJ2-2; the match to TRBD1 covers 7 bases. The CDR3 has 14 amino acids. The germline V gene encodes CDR1 LNHDA and CDR2 SQIVND (reference sequence). The V and J ends lost 5 bases and 3 bases, in that order; junction bases with no gene match: 3. In nucleotides, the CDR3 is TGTGCCAGTAGTCGTCAGGGGGACACCGGGGAGCTGTTTTTT. This encodes CASSRQGDTGELFF. The full variable domain, its missing parts supplied by reference TRBV19 and TRBJ2-2, is DGGITQSPKYLFRKEGQNVTLSCEQNLNHDAMYWYRQDPGQGLRLIYYSQIVNDFQKGDIAEGYSVSREKKESFPLTVTSAQKNPTAFYLCASSRQGDTGELFFGEGSRLTVL.

The rearrangement links TRBV7-8 to TRBJ1-2; no definite D call. Germline V gene lookup returns CDR1 SGHVS and CDR2 FQNEAQ. The CDR3 runs 11 residues. V lost 3 bases, J lost 4 bases, and 3 bases lay in between. The CDR3 is CASSLSYGYTF. DNA for the CDR3: TGTGCCAGCAGCTTGAGCTATGGCTACACCTTC.

V and J are TRBV29-1 and TRBJ1-3; 10 nucleotides match TRBD1. The CDR3 is 14 amino acids. J lost 3 bases, V lost 8 bases, and 7 bases had no gene match. Germline V lookup: CDR1 SQVTM, CDR2 ANQGSEA. CDR3 loop: CSPRTGGNGNTIYF. In DNA, the CDR3 is TGCAGCCCCCGGACAGGGGGGAATGGAAACACCATATATTTT.

V and J are TRBV28 and TRBJ1-3, with D possibly TRBD1 on 5 matching bases. This CDR3 region has 15 residues. Trimming cost V 7 bases and J 0 bases, with 13 bases left between them. Germline V CDR1 and CDR2: MDHEN, SYDVKM. The CDR3: CASIPGQYSGNTIYF. The CDR3 DNA follows: TGTGCCAGCATCCCAGGACAATACTCTGGAAACACCATATATTTT.

This clone was counted a few times. CDR3: CASSATGGRFF. CDR3 DNA sequence: TGTGCCAGCAGTGCCACAGGGGGCCGATTTTTT. This rearrangement joins TRBV6-6 to TRBJ1-4; 9 nucleotides line up with TRBD1. The CDR3 has 11 amino acids. The V gene end was trimmed by 5 bases and the J gene end by 17 bases; junction bases not matched to a gene: 6. Germline V CDR1 and CDR2: MNHNY, SVGAGI (reference sequence).

The chain couples TRBV27 to TRBJ1-2; weak D call: TRBD1 (5 bases). The germline gives CDR1 MNHEY, CDR2 SMNVEV (reference sequence). CDR3 length: 13 amino acids. V lost 2 bases to trimming and J lost 8 bases, with 12 bases between them. The CDR3: CASSLDSVKGYTF. The CDR3 DNA is TGTGCCAGCAGTTTAGACAGTGTGAAGGGCTACACCTTC.

This clone has only a few counts. J is TRBJ2-2 and V is TRBV5-6; a possible D gene is TRBD2 (7 bases). Per the germline V gene, CDR1 is SGHDT and CDR2 is YYEEEE. The CDR3 is made up of 14 amino acids. V gave up 3 bases and J gave up 4 bases, with 10 bases separating them. The CDR3 region has the DNA TGTGCCAGCAGCTCCGGGGGGCCCACCGGGGAGCTGTTTTTT. Encoded protein: CASSSGGPTGELFF.